The present entry profiles one TCR beta chain with its context. What it binds is not known. This sample was included in a study of shared clonotypes between healthy human individuals. Study overall: The cohort comprised two women and a few men. Their ages spanned 18 to 49 years. There were three CD4 naive, three CD4 memory, two CD8 naive and one CD8 memory plates per donor.

CD4+ cells were split into CD45RA+ naive and CD45RA-negative memory subsets. Study-wide results and caveats: Four donors shared 4.5% to 6.5% of their naive CD4 clonotypes.

The method was immunoSEQ multiplex PCR; TCRdb's version includes in-frame clones alone and lacks a portion of them. The sample includes over a million clones, approximately 96% of them seen just once. V lost 8 bases and J 7 bases, leaving 8 bases between the germline ends. Germline V gives CDR1 SEHNR, CDR2 FQNEAQ (reference sequence). This CDR3 is built from 10 residues. The receptor was isolated from a man under 40 in good health. V gene TRBV7-9 combines with J gene TRBJ2-5; either TRBD1 or TRBD2 may fit D (5 bases each). The specimen sequenced was naive CD4+ T cells sorted from blood. Subset described: CD45RA+ positively selected. The CDR3 DNA reads TGTGCCAGCGGTGGGGGGACCCAGTACTTC. It specifies CASGGGTQYF.